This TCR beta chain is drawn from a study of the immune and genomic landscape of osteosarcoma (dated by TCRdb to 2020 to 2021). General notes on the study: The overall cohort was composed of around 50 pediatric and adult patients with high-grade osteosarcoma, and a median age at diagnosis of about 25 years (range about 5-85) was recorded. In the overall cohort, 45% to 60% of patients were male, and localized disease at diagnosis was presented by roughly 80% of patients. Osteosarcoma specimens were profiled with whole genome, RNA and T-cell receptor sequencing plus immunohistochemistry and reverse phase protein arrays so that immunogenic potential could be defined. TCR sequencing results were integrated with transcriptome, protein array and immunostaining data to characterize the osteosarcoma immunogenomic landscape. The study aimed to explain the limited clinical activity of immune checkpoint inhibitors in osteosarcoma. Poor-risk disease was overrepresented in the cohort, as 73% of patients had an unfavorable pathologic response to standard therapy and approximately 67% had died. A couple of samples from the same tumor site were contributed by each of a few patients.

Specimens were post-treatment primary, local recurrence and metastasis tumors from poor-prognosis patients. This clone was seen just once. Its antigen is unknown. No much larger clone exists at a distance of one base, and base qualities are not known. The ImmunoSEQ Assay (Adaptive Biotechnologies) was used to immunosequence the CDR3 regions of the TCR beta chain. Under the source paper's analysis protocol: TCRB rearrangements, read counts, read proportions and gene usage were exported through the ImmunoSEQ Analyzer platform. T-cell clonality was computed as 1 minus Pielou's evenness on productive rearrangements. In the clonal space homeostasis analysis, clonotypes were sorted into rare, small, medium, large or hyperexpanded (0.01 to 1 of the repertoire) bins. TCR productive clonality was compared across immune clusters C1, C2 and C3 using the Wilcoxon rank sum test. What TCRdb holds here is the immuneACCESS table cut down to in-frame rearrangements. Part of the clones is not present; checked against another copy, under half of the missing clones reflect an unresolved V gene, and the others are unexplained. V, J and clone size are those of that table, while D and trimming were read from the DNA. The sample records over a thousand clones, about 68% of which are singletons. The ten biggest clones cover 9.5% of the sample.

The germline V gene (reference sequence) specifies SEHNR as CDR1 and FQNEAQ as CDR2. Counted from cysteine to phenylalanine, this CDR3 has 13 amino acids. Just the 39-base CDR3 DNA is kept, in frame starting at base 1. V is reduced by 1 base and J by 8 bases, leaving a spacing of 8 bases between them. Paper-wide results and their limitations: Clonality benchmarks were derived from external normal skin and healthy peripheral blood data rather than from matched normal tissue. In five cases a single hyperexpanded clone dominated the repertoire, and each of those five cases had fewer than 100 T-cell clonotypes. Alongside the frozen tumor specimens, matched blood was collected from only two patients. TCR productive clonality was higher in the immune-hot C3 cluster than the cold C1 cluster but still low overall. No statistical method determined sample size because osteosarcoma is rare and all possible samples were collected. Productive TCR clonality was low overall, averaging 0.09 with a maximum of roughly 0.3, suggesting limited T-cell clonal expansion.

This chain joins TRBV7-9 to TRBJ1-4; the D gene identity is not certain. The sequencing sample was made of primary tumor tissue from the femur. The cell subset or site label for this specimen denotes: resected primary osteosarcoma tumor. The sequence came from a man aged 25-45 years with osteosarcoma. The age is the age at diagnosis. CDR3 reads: CASSLVPEEKLFF. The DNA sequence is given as TGTGCCAGCAGCTTAGTCCCGGAAGAAAAACTGTTTTTT.